Below, 10 T cell receptor beta chains from the same sample are listed, as sequenced in a study of OX40 agonist ivuxolimab in advanced cancers. Only in-frame clones appear in the TCRdb table, and some are missing; sequencing was by immunoSEQ multiplex PCR. The profile shows approximately 90,000 clones, approximately 90% of them singletons. The sequencing used CD4+ or CD8+ T cells sorted from blood, collected in a trial of the OX40 agonist ivuxolimab. Receptors originate from an adult with an advanced solid tumor such as melanoma, head and neck, liver or kidney cancer.

This rearrangement joins TRBV4-1 to TRBJ1-5; a weak D match, TRBD1 (5 bases). Germline V lookup: CDR1 MGHRA, CDR2 YSYEKL. V was cut by 8 bases and J by 7 bases, with 21 bases left in between. The CDR3 contains 15 residues. The CDR3 spells CASSLDTVGDQPQHF. CDR3 sequence (DNA): TGCGCCAGCTCCTTGGACACGGTGGGGGACCAGCCCCAGCATTTT.

The chain combines TRBV6-4 with TRBJ2-3; 9 bases are shared with TRBD2. CDR3 length: 14 residues. Losses at the gene ends were 4 bases for V and 2 bases for J; bases not matched to a gene: 1. CDR1 is MRHNA, CDR2 SNTAGT, per germline. The CDR3 sequence: CASSGGGATDTQYF. CDR3 DNA: TGTGCCAGCAGTGGCGGGGGGGCCACAGATACGCAGTATTTT.

The V and J genes are TRBV9 and TRBJ2-2; no definite D call. Per the germline V gene, CDR1 is SGDLS and CDR2 is YYNGEE. V was shortened by 3 bases and J by 1 base, with 1 base between the two germline ends. There are 12 residues in the CDR3. CDR3 loop: CASSGNTGELFF. The CDR3 nucleotides read TGTGCCAGCAGCGGGAACACCGGGGAGCTGTTTTTT.

In the case of this clone: One junction end disagrees with the germline gene, perhaps due to a read error. This sequence joins TRBV20-1 and TRBJ1-4, with TRBD1 matching 9 bases. The germline V gene has CDR1 DFQATT and CDR2 SNEGSKA (reference sequence). The CDR3 has 11 residues. CDR3 nucleotide sequence: TGTGCCGGACAGGGGAATGAAAAACTGTTTTTT. This codes for CAGQGNEKLFF.

The chain joins TRBV7-2 to TRBJ2-2; maybe TRBD1 (5 bases). Germline lookup yields CDR1 SGHTA and CDR2 FQGNSA. V lost 5 bases and J lost 13, with 14 bases in between. The CDR3 runs 12 residues. CDR3 sequence: CASSLLPQGLFF. DNA of the CDR3: TGTGCCAGCAGCCTGCTTCCGCAGGGGCTGTTTTTT.

This chain uses TRBV5-4 with TRBJ1-2; D is undetermined. The CDR3 runs 14 residues. In germline, CDR1 is SGHNT, CDR2 YYREEE (reference sequence). V lost 1 base and J lost 0, with 7 bases in between. CDR3 DNA: TGTGCCAGCAGCTTGATCATGGCTAACTATGGCTACACCTTC. This sequence encodes CASSLIMANYGYTF.

The V gene is TRBV5-1, the J gene TRBJ1-6; D uncertain. This CDR3 is built from 13 residues. The V end was cut by 0 bases, the J end by 10 bases, with 8 bases between. From germline, CDR1 is SGHRS and CDR2 YFSETQ. For the CDR3, the DNA is TGCGCCAGCAGCTTGGAGGTACGATCACCCCTCCACTTT. It translates to CASSLEVRSPLHF.

The chain has TRBV5-5 and TRBJ1-3; TRBD1 might be the D (5 bases). The germline V gene has CDR1 SGHKS and CDR2 YYEKEE (reference sequence). The CDR3 has 15 residues. V was trimmed by 1 base and J by 4 bases, leaving 12 bases between them. The chain's CDR3 is CASSLSGQGGNTIYF. CDR3 nucleotide sequence: TGTGCCAGCAGCTTGTCTGGCCAGGGAGGAAACACCATATATTTT.

J is TRBJ1-3 and V is TRBV30; possibly TRBD1 for D (6 bases). The CDR3 has 13 amino acids. With 3 bases removed from V and 2 bases from J, the gap between germline ends came to 8 bases. CDR1 and CDR2 (germline): GTSNPN, SVGIG (reference sequence). In nucleotides, the CDR3 is TGTGCCTGGAGGGCAGGGGCTGGAAACACCATATATTTT. This gives the protein CAWRAGAGNTIYF. Drawing the rest from reference TRBV30 and TRBJ1-3, the complete variable domain is SQTIHQWPATLVQPVGSPLSLECTVEGTSNPNLYWYRQAAGRGLQLLFYSVGIGQISSEVPQNLSASRPQDRQFILSSKKLLLSDSGFYLCAWRAGAGNTIYFGEGSWLTVV.

This chain uses TRBV10-1 with TRBJ2-1; D not resolved. The CDR3 consists of 12 residues. V was cut by 3 bases and J by 2 bases, with 2 bases left in between. Per the germline V gene, CDR1 is WNHNN and CDR2 is SYGVQD (reference sequence). The CDR3 sequence is CASSDTYNEQFF. The CDR3 DNA follows: TGCGCCAGCAGTGACACCTACAATGAGCAGTTCTTC.